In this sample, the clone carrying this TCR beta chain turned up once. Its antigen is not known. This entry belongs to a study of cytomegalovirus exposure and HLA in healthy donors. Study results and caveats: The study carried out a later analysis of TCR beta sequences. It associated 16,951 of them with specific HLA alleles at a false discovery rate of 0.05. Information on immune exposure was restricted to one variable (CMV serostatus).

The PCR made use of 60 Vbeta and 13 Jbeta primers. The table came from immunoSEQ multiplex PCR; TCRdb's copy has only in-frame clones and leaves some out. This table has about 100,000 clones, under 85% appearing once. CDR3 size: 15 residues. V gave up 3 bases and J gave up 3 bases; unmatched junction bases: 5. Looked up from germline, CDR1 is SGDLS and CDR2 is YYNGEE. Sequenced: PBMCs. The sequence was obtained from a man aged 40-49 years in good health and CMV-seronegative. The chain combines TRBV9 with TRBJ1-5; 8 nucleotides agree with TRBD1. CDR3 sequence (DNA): TGTGCCAGCAGCGCGACGGGACAGGTCAATCAGCCCCAGCATTTT. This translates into CASSATGQVNQPQHF.